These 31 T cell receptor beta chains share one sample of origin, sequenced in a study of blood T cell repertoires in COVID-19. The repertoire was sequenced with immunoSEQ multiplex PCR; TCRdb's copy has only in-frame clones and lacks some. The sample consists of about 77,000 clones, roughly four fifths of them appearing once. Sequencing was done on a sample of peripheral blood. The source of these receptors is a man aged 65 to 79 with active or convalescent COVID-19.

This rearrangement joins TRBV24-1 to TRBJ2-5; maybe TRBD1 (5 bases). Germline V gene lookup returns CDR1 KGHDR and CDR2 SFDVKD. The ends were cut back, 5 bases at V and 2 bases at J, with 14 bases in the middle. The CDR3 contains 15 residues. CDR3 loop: CATSVDRGTQETQYF. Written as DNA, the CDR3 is TGTGCCACCAGTGTGGATAGGGGTACTCAAGAGACCCAGTACTTC.

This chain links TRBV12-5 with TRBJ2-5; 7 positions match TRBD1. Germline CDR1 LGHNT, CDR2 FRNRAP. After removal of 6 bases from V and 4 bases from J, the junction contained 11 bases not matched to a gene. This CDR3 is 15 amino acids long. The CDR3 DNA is TGTGCTAGTGGCCCGGCCGGGACAGCTTTAGAGACCCAGTACTTC. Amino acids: CASGPAGTALETQYF. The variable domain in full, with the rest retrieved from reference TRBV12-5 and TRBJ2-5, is DARVTQTPRHKVTEMGQEVTMRCQPILGHNTVFWYRQTMMQGLELLAYFRNRAPLDDSGMPKDRFSAEMPDATLATLKIQPSEPRDSAVYFCASGPAGTALETQYFGPGTRLLVL.

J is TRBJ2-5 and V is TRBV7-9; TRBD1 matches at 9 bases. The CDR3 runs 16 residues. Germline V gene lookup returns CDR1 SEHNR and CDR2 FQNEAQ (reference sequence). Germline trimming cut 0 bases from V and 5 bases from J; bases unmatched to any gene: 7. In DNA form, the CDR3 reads TGTGCCAGCAGCTTAGCCCTACAGGGGGCCTGGGAGACCCAGTACTTC. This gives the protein CASSLALQGAWETQYF.

The CDR3 bases are TGTGCCAGCAGTTACCCTCTGAATTCACCCCTCCACTTT. Amino acids: CASSYPLNSPLHF. The V gene is TRBV6-2 or TRBV6-3, the J gene TRBJ1-6; D uncertain. Per germline, CDR1 MNHEY and CDR2 SVGEGT. The CDR3 totals 13 residues. V gave up 2 bases and J gave up 7 bases, with 6 bases separating them.

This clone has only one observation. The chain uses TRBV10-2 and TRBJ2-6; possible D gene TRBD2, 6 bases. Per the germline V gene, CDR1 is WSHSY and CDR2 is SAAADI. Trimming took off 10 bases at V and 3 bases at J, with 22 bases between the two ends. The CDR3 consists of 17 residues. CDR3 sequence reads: CATPNQWGVYGANVLTF. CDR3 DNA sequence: TGCGCCACCCCAAACCAATGGGGGGTTTATGGGGCCAACGTCCTGACTTTC.

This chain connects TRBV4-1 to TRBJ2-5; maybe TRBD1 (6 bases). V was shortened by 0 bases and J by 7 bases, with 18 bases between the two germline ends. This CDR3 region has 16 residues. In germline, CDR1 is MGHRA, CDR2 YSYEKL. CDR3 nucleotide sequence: TGCGCCAGCAGCCAAGATAGTCCCTGGGGGCGCGGGACCCAGTACTTC. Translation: CASSQDSPWGRGTQYF.

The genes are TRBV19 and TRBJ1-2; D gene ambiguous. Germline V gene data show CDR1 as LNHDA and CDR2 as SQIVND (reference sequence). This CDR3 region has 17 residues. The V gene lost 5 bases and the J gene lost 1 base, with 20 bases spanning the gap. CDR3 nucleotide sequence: TGTGCCAGTAGTCCTCACAGCGGTACTTCCTTTAACTATGGCTACACCTTC. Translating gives CASSPHSGTSFNYGYTF.

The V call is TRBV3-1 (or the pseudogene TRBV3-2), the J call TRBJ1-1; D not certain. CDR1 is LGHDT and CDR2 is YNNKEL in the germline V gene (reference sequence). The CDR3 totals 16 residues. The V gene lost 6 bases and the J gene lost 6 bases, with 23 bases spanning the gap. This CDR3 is CASSPSLNGHRAEAFF. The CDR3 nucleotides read TGTGCCAGCAGTCCTAGCCTCAATGGCCACCGCGCTGAAGCTTTCTTT.

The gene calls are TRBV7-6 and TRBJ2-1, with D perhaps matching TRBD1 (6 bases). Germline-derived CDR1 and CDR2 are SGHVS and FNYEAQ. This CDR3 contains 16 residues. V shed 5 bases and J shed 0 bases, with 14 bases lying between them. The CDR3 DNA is TGTGCCAGCAGCCAATCCAGGGGAAGCTCCTACAATGAGCAGTTCTTC. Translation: CASSQSRGSSYNEQFF.

CDR3 sequence (DNA): TGCGCCAGCATTGCGAATAGAACAGATACGCAGTATTTT. Translated, it gives CASIANRTDTQYF. J is TRBJ2-3 and V is TRBV10-1; D remains ambiguous. There are 13 residues in the CDR3. The germline gives CDR1 WNHNN, CDR2 SYGVQD (reference sequence). Trimming pared 7 bases from V and 3 bases from J, leaving 11 bases between.

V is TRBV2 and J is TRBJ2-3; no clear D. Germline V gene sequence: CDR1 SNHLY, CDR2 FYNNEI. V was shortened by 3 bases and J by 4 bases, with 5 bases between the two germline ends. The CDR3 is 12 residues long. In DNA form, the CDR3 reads TGTGCCAGCAGTGAGGGCTCAGATACGCAGTATTTT. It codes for CASSEGSDTQYF. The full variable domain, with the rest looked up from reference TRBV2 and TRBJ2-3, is EPEVTQTPSHQVTQMGQEVILRCVPISNHLYFYWYRQILGQKVEFLVSFYNNEISEKSEIFDDQFSVERPDGSNFTLKIRSTKLEDSAMYFCASSEGSDTQYFGPGTRLTVL.

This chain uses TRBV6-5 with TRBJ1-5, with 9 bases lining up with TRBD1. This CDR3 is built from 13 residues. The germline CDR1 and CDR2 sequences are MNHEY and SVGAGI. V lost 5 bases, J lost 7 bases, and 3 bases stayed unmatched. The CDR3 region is CASSRQGEQPQHF. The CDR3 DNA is TGTGCCAGCAGTCGACAGGGGGAACAGCCCCAGCATTTT.

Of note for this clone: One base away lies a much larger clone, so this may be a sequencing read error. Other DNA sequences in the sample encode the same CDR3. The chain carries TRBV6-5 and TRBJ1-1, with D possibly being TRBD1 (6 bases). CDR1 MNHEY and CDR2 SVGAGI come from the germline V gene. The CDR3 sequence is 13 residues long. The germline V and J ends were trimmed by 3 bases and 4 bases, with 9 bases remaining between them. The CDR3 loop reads CASSYQGGTEAFF. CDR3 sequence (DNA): TGTGCCAGCAGTTATCAAGGGGGCACTGAAGCTTTCTTT.

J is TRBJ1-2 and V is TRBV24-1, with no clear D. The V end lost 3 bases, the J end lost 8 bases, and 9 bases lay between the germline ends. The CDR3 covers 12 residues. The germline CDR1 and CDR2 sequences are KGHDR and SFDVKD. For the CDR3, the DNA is TGTGCCACCAGTGATAAGAGTTACGGCTACACCTTC. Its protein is CATSDKSYGYTF.

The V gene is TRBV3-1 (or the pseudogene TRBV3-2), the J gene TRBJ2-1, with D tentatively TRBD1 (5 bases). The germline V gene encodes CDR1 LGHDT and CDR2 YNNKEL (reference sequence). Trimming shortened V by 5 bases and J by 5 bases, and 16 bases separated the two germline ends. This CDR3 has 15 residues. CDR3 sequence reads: CASSIAGSGDNEQFF. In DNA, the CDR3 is TGTGCCAGCAGCATTGCAGGGTCGGGTGACAATGAGCAGTTCTTC.

The CDR3 reads CASLWATGGNQPQHF. In DNA form, the CDR3 reads TGTGCCAGTCTATGGGCGACAGGAGGCAATCAGCCCCAGCATTTT. The V call is TRBV28, the J call TRBJ1-5; tentatively, D is TRBD1 (6 bases). Trimming removed 9 bases at V and 2 bases at J, with 17 bases between. The CDR3 has 15 amino acids. Germline assignment: CDR1 MDHEN and CDR2 SYDVKM.

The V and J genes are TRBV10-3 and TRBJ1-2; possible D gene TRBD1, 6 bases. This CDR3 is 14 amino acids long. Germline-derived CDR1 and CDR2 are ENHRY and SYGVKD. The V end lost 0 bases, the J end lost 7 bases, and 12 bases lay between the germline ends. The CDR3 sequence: CAISESGTLIGYTF. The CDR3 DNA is TGTGCCATCAGTGAGTCGGGGACATTGATTGGCTACACCTTC.

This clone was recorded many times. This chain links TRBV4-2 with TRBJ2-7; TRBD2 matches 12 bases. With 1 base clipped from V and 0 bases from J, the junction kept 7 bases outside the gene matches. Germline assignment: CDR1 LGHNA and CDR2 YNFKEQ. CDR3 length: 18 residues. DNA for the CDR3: TGTGCCAGCAGCCAAGTTACACTAGCGGGGGGTAGCTCCTACGAGCAGTACTTC. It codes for CASSQVTLAGGSSYEQYF.

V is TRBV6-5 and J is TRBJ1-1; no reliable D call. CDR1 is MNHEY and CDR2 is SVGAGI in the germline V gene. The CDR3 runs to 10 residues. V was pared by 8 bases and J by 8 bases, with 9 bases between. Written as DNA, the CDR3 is TGTGCCAGCCTGAACTTAGAAGCTTTCTTT. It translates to CASLNLEAFF.

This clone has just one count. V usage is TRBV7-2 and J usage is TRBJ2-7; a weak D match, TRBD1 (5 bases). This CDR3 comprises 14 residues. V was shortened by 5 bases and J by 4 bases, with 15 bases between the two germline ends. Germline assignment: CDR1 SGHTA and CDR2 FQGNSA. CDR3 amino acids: CASSRGGPGYEQYF. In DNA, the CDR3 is TGTGCCAGCAGCAGGGGTGGACCCGGGTACGAGCAGTACTTC.

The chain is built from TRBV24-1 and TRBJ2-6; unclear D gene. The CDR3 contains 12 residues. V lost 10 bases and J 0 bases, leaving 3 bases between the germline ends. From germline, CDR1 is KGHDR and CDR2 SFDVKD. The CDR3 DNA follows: TGTGCCACTAGCTCTGGGGCCAACGTCCTGACTTTC. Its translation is CATSSGANVLTF.

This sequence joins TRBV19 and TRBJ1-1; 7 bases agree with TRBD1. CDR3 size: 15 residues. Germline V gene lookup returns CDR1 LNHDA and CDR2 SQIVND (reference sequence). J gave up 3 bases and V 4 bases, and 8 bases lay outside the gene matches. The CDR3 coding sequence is TGTGCCAGTAGTAGGGGTTCAACAGGGGACACTGAAGCTTTCTTT. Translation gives CASSRGSTGDTEAFF.

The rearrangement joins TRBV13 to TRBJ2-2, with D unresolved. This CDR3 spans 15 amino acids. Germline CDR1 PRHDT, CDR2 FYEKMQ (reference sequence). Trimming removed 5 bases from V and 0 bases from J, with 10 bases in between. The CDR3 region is CASSSPLSNTGELFF. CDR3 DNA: TGTGCCAGCAGCAGTCCACTATCGAACACCGGGGAGCTGTTTTTT.

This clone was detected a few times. In DNA, the CDR3 is TGCGCCAGCAGCCCAGTCAGTGATGAAAAACTGTTTTTT. Protein: CASSPVSDEKLFF. This rearrangement joins TRBV5-1 to TRBJ1-4; the D is unclear. The V gene's germline CDR1 is SGHRS and CDR2 YFSETQ. Trimming removed 4 bases from V and 6 bases from J, with 10 bases in between. The CDR3 is made up of 13 amino acids.

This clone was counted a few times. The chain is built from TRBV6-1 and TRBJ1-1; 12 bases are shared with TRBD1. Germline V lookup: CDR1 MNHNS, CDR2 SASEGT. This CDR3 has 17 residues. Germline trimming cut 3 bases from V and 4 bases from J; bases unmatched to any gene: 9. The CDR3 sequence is CASSDGTGGKWGTEAFF. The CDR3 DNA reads TGTGCCAGCAGTGACGGGACAGGGGGCAAGTGGGGCACTGAAGCTTTCTTT.

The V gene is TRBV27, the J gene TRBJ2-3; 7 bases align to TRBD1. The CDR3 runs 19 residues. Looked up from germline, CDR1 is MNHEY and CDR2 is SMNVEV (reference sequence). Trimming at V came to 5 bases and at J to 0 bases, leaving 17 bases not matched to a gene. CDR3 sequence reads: CASSQRLWDSTSSTDTQYF. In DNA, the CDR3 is TGTGCCAGCAGTCAACGCCTTTGGGACAGCACTTCTAGCACAGATACGCAGTATTTT.

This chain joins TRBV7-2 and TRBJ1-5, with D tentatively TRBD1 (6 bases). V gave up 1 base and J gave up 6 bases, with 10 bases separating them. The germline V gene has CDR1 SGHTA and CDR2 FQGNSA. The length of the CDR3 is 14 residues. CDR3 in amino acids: CASSLEGGVQPQHF. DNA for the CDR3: TGTGCCAGCAGCTTAGAAGGGGGGGTTCAGCCCCAGCATTTT.

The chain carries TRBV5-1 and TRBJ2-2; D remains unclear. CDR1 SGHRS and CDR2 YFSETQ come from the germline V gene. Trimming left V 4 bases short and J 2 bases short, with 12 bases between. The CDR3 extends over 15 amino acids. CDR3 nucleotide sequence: TGCGCCAGCAGCGACGACAAAAGCAACACCGGGGAGCTGTTTTTT. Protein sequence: CASSDDKSNTGELFF.

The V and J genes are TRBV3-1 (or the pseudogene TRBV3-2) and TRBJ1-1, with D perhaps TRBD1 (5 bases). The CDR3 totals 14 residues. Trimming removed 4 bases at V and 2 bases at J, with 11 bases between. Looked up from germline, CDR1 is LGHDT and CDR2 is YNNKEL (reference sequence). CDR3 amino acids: CASSPGEVNTEAFF. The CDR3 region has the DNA TGTGCCAGCAGCCCGGGGGAGGTAAACACTGAAGCTTTCTTT.

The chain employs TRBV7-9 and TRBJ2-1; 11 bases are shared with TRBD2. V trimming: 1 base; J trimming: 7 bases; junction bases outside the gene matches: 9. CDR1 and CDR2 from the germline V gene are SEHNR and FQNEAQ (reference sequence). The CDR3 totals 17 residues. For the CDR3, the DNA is TGTGCCAGCAGCTTAGTCGATTTAGCGGGGGGGCGTAATGAGCAGTTCTTC. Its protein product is CASSLVDLAGGRNEQFF.

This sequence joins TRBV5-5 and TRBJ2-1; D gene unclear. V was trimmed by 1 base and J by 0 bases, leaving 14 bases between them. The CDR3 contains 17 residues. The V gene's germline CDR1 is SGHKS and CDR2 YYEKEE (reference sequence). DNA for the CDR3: TGTGCCAGCAGCTTGTGGCAGGTCCTCAGCTCCTACAATGAGCAGTTCTTC. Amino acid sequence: CASSLWQVLSSYNEQFF.